These 24 T cell receptor beta chains were sequenced from one sample in a study of T cell responses to AZD1222 COVID-19 vaccine. The data were produced by immunoSEQ multiplex PCR, yet TCRdb's version contains in-frame clones alone and is incomplete. The table shows 120,000 to 150,000 clones, with around nine tenths occurring only once. Sample: peripheral blood, taken 28 days after the second AZD1222 dose. These receptors originate from an adult who received the AZD1222 COVID-19 vaccine.

The genes are TRBV6-1 and TRBJ2-5; the D call may be TRBD1 or TRBD2 (7 bases each). V lost 4 bases and J lost 5, with 20 bases in between. CDR1 is MNHNS, CDR2 SASEGT, per germline. The CDR3 sequence is 16 residues long. CDR3 sequence (DNA): TGTGCCAGCAGTGTGACAGGGACTAAGCTTGGGGAGACCCAGTACTTC. Its translation is CASSVTGTKLGETQYF.

This chain uses TRBV28 with TRBJ1-5; the match to TRBD1 covers 7 bases. Looked up from germline, CDR1 is MDHEN and CDR2 is SYDVKM. V lost 4 bases and J lost 4; bases outside the gene matches: 13. The CDR3 length is 17 residues. CDR3 loop: CASSSWISRDRNQPQHF. The DNA for the CDR3 is TGTGCCAGCAGTTCCTGGATCTCCCGGGACAGAAATCAGCCCCAGCATTTT.

The V and J genes are TRBV5-1 and TRBJ1-2; D ambiguous. V lost 1 base to trimming and J lost 6 bases, with 10 bases between them. The CDR3 length is 13 residues. In germline, CDR1 is SGHRS, CDR2 YFSETQ. CDR3 sequence: CASSLNYGDGYTF. In DNA, the CDR3 is TGCGCCAGCAGCTTGAATTATGGTGATGGCTACACCTTC.

The chain couples TRBV5-4 to TRBJ2-7; D ambiguous. Germline V CDR1 and CDR2: SGHNT, YYREEE (reference sequence). The CDR3 is 11 residues long. V was cut by 3 bases and J by 4 bases, with 5 bases left in between. The CDR3 nucleotides read TGTGCCAGCAGCTACGGGTACGAGCAGTACTTC. Amino acids: CASSYGYEQYF.

The V gene is TRBV18, the J gene TRBJ2-5, with no clear D. Trimming took 4 bases from V and 1 from J, leaving 13 bases between them. The germline gives CDR1 KGHSH, CDR2 LQKENI. The CDR3 extends over 15 amino acids. DNA of the CDR3: TGTGCCAGCTCACTCATGCAGACTTCCCAAGAGACCCAGTACTTC. This codes for CASSLMQTSQETQYF.

The chain links TRBV18 to TRBJ1-1, with 7 positions matching TRBD1. From germline, CDR1 is KGHSH and CDR2 LQKENI. The CDR3 is 13 residues long. The J segment lost 4 bases and the V segment lost 5 bases, leaving 4 bases of the junction unmatched. CDR3 nucleotide sequence: TGTGCCAGCTCAGCGGACAGGAGCACTGAAGCTTTCTTT. Translation gives CASSADRSTEAFF.

This chain links TRBV7-2 with TRBJ2-5; possibly TRBD1 or TRBD2 for D (5 bases each). Trimming removed 5 bases at V and 5 bases at J, with 12 bases between. Germline CDR1 and CDR2: SGHTA and FQGNSA. The CDR3 sequence is 13 residues long. CDR3 sequence (DNA): TGTGCCAGCAGCCCTCTGGGGGAGGAGACCCAGTACTTC. It is translated as CASSPLGEETQYF.

This chain uses TRBV28 with TRBJ2-1; D possibly corresponds to TRBD1 (5 bases). The CDR3 runs to 13 residues. Germline V gene lookup returns CDR1 MDHEN and CDR2 SYDVKM. V was pared by 6 bases and J by 4 bases, with 10 bases between. The CDR3 reads CASRQGLYNEQFF. The CDR3, as DNA: TGTGCCAGCAGGCAGGGCCTGTACAATGAGCAGTTCTTC.

The chain is built from TRBV19 and TRBJ2-1; D is perhaps TRBD1 (6 bases). This CDR3 has 16 amino acids. Germline assignment: CDR1 LNHDA and CDR2 SQIVND (reference sequence). The V end lost 4 bases, the J end lost 5 bases, and 18 bases lay between the germline ends. CDR3 coding DNA: TGTGCCAGTAGTAGCGTGACCGGGACAACTGACAATGAGCAGTTCTTC. Translated, it gives CASSSVTGTTDNEQFF.

V gene TRBV5-8 combines with J gene TRBJ2-1, with TRBD2 matching 15 bases. Germline loops: CDR1 SGHTS, CDR2 YDEGEE. This CDR3 spans 16 amino acids. The trim removed 4 bases at V and 7 bases at J, leaving 6 bases unmatched. Here the CDR3 reads CASSATGTSGRNEQFF. The DNA of the CDR3 is TGTGCCAGCAGCGCGACCGGGACTAGCGGGAGGAATGAGCAGTTCTTC.

The chain links TRBV6-2 or TRBV6-3 to TRBJ1-3; 8 nucleotides align to TRBD1. Losses at the gene ends were 2 bases for V and 2 bases for J; bases not matched to a gene: 8. This CDR3 contains 17 residues. CDR1 and CDR2 from the germline V gene are MNHEY and SVGEGT. CDR3 sequence reads: CASSYGWTGKTGNTIYF. CDR3 bases: TGTGCCAGCAGTTACGGTTGGACAGGGAAGACTGGAAACACCATATATTTT.

The gene calls are TRBV9 and TRBJ2-7; 7 nucleotides match TRBD1. Germline loops: CDR1 SGDLS, CDR2 YYNGEE. After removal of 3 bases from V and 2 bases from J, the junction contained 8 bases not matched to a gene. The CDR3 spans 15 residues. The DNA for the CDR3 is TGTGCCAGCAGCGAATCTTGGGACAGCACCTACGAGCAGTACTTC. Encoded protein: CASSESWDSTYEQYF. Full variable domain (outside the CDR3, taken from reference TRBV9 and TRBJ2-7): DSGVTQTPKHLITATGQRVTLRCSPRSGDLSVYWYQQSLDQGLQFLIQYYNGEERAKGNILERFSAQQFPDLHSELNLSSLELGDSALYFCASSESWDSTYEQYFGPGTRLTVT.

This clone has at least ten counts. The V and J genes are TRBV10-1 and TRBJ2-1, with TRBD2 matching 10 bases. This CDR3 contains 13 residues. J was trimmed by 8 bases and V by 8 bases; bases with no gene match: 6. Germline V gene data show CDR1 as WNHNN and CDR2 as SYGVQD (reference sequence). The CDR3 DNA is TGCGCCAGCTTGGCTAGCGGGAGCTATGAGCAGTTCTTC. Residues: CASLASGSYEQFF.

This sequence joins TRBV6-6 and TRBJ2-5; D is possibly TRBD2 (5 bases). Trimming stripped 5 bases from V and 2 bases from J, with 12 bases between. Per the germline V gene, CDR1 is MNHNY and CDR2 is SVGAGI (reference sequence). The CDR3 runs to 14 residues. Here the CDR3 reads CASSGEILQETQYF. DNA of the CDR3: TGTGCCAGCAGTGGGGAGATATTACAAGAGACCCAGTACTTC.

The V gene is TRBV9, the J gene TRBJ2-5, with 7 bases lining up with TRBD1. V shed 3 bases, J shed 5 bases, and the junction held 10 bases outside the gene matches. CDR3 length: 15 residues. Looked up from germline, CDR1 is SGDLS and CDR2 is YYNGEE. Here the CDR3 DNA reads TGTGCCAGCAGCGCCGACAGGGCAATCATGGAGACCCAGTACTTC. This gives the protein CASSADRAIMETQYF. Using reference TRBV9 and TRBJ2-5 for the parts outside the CDR3, the full variable domain is DSGVTQTPKHLITATGQRVTLRCSPRSGDLSVYWYQQSLDQGLQFLIQYYNGEERAKGNILERFSAQQFPDLHSELNLSSLELGDSALYFCASSADRAIMETQYFGPGTRLLVL.

This chain uses TRBV6-2 or TRBV6-3 with TRBJ2-1, with 7 bases matching TRBD2. Germline CDR1 MNHEY, CDR2 SVGEGT. The CDR3 is 14 residues long. V shed 0 bases and J 8 bases; nucleotides not matched to a gene: 4. The CDR3 loop is CASSYSAGVDEQFF. CDR3 DNA: TGTGCCAGCAGTTACTCTGCGGGAGTGGATGAGCAGTTCTTC.

The chain is built from TRBV5-1 and TRBJ1-1, with D maybe TRBD1 (6 bases). Trimming left V 1 base short and J 0 bases short, with 13 bases between. The CDR3 covers 16 residues. Germline CDR1 SGHRS, CDR2 YFSETQ. The CDR3 nucleotides read TGCGCCAGCAGCTTGACAGGGACAATCCTGAACACTGAAGCTTTCTTT. Encoded protein: CASSLTGTILNTEAFF.

The rearrangement links TRBV4-3 to TRBJ2-1; D may be TRBD2 (6 bases). The CDR3 is made up of 16 amino acids. The V and J ends lost 0 bases and 6 bases respectively, with 15 bases between them. The germline V gene encodes CDR1 LGHNA and CDR2 YSLEER. The CDR3 nucleotides read TGCGCCAGCAGCCAAGATCGACTAGGACTCCGCAATGAGCAGTTCTTC. Translated: CASSQDRLGLRNEQFF.

The chain couples TRBV5-4 to TRBJ2-3; perhaps TRBD2 as D (5 bases). The CDR3 extends over 15 amino acids. The germline CDR1 and CDR2 sequences are SGHNT and YYREEE (reference sequence). V lost 2 bases and J 2 bases, leaving 12 bases between the germline ends. The CDR3 nucleotides are TGTGCCAGCAGCTTTGTACAGACTACCACAGATACGCAGTATTTT. Translated: CASSFVQTTTDTQYF.

This chain uses TRBV7-2 with TRBJ1-2; the match to TRBD1 covers 9 bases. Germline assignment: CDR1 SGHTA and CDR2 FQGNSA. J was trimmed by 4 bases and V by 4 bases; bases with no gene match: 7. There are 15 residues in the CDR3. Here the CDR3 DNA reads TGTGCCAGCAGCTCAACAGGGGGCGAATTCTATGGCTACACCTTC. This sequence encodes CASSSTGGEFYGYTF.

This clone was seen more than once but under ten times. The chain carries TRBV5-6 and TRBJ2-7; D might be TRBD2 (6 bases). Germline V gene lookup returns CDR1 SGHDT and CDR2 YYEEEE. V was clipped by 7 bases and J by 4 bases, with 12 bases between them. The length of the CDR3 is 12 residues. The CDR3 loop reads CASAGQTYEQYF. CDR3 nucleotide sequence: TGTGCCAGCGCGGGGCAAACTTACGAGCAGTACTTC.

The chain has TRBV5-5 and TRBJ1-5; a weak D match, TRBD1 (5 bases). Trimming removed 4 bases at V and 6 bases at J, with 14 bases between. The CDR3 consists of 14 residues. Germline-derived CDR1 and CDR2 are SGHKS and YYEKEE (reference sequence). The CDR3 DNA reads as TGTGCCAGCAGCCCTAGACAGACCGGTCAGCCCCAGCATTTT. Translating gives CASSPRQTGQPQHF.

The chain has TRBV27 and TRBJ1-1, with a possible D match to TRBD1 (5 bases). The CDR3 spans 13 residues. V lost 5 bases to trimming and J lost 5 bases, with 12 bases between them. Per germline, CDR1 MNHEY and CDR2 SMNVEV (reference sequence). This CDR3 reads CASSPGSWTEAFF. The CDR3 DNA reads TGTGCCAGCAGTCCAGGGTCCTGGACTGAAGCTTTCTTT.

The rearrangement joins TRBV2 to TRBJ1-1; a weak D match, TRBD1 (6 bases). CDR1 and CDR2 (germline): SNHLY, FYNNEI. The V end was cut by 6 bases, the J end by 7 bases, with 24 bases between. The CDR3 extends over 16 amino acids. The CDR3 protein is CASRYRVSASQGEAFF. CDR3 DNA sequence: TGTGCCAGCAGGTACAGGGTTTCGGCGTCGCAGGGTGAAGCTTTCTTT.